This section outlines one T cell receptor beta chain sequence together with its context. Its specificity is not known. Repertoires were generated with immunoSEQ multiplex PCR, while TCRdb's copy carries only in-frame clones and drops some. Here the sample spans almost 400,000 clones, around 89% being singletons. The treatment here: around 19 received Ad26.COV2.S at low or high dose, single or two shots; five or six received placebo; per-sample allocation not given. Collection of the samples took place on day 63 after the first injection of vaccine or placebo. The sample comes from a study of Ad26.COV2.S vaccination and SARS-CoV-2 variants. Study overall: Among those in the COV1001 Ad26.COV2.S trial arm was the donor.

Study conclusions and caveats: For non-spike TCRs, breadth in vaccine recipients resembled that in placebo recipients.

The clonotype comes from a person aged 18-60 years who received the Ad26.COV2.S COVID-19 vaccine or a placebo. The input for sequencing was peripheral blood, taken in a trial of Ad26.COV2.S vaccine versus placebo.

This chain's CDR3 is CATRRQGTGNEQFF. In DNA, the CDR3 is TGTGCCACCAGGAGACAGGGTACGGGCAATGAGCAGTTCTTC. V and J are TRBV15 and TRBJ2-1; TRBD1 aligns across 7 bases. V shed 6 bases, J shed 6 bases, and the junction held 8 bases outside the gene matches. The CDR3 consists of 14 residues. The germline gives CDR1 LNHNV, CDR2 YYDKDF (reference sequence).